The rows below give T cell receptor beta chains drawn from one sample of a study of cytomegalovirus exposure and HLA in healthy donors. Profiled with immunoSEQ multiplex PCR; TCRdb holds only in-frame clones, not every one. The data show approximately 120,000 clones, with about 81% seen just once and less than 1.1% held by the top ten. The sequencing input was PBMCs. These receptor sequences come from a woman in her twenties or thirties in good health and CMV-seronegative. The CDR3 runs from the conserved cysteine through the conserved F or W. D genes are given only for firm matches. For some rows the clone size is stated as once, few or many, or as a class when expanded; others skip it.

d_call: NA
clone_size: once
v_call: TRBV29-1
j_call: TRBJ2-4
cdr3_nt: TGCAGCGTTGACATCATAGGGGACATTCAGTACTTC
cdr3_aa: CSVDIIGDIQYF

d_call: TRBD1
clone_size: NA
v_call: TRBV2
j_call: TRBJ2-5
cdr3_nt: TGTGCCAGCAGTAAGGAGGGACAGGGACCGGAGACCCAGTACTTC
cdr3_aa: CASSKEGQGPETQYF

d_call: NA
clone_size: NA
v_call: TRBV29-1
j_call: TRBJ1-3
cdr3_nt: TGCAGCGTTGAAGAGGGGCCTGGAAACACCATATATTTT
cdr3_aa: CSVEEGPGNTIYF

d_call: TRBD2
clone_size: NA
v_call: TRBV4-3
j_call: TRBJ2-1
cdr3_nt: TGCGCCAGCAGCCAAGCTCCGGCCGGGACTAGCTCCTACAATGAGCAGTTCTTC
cdr3_aa: CASSQAPAGTSSYNEQFF

d_call: TRBD2
clone_size: NA
v_call: TRBV4-1
j_call: TRBJ2-1
cdr3_nt: TGCGCCAGCAGCCAGGGACTAGCGGGAGTGGTGTATGAGCAGTTCTTC
cdr3_aa: CASSQGLAGVVYEQFF

d_call: TRBD2
clone_size: NA
v_call: TRBV6-6
j_call: TRBJ2-7
cdr3_nt: TGTGCCAGCAGGACTAGCGGCCTCTCCTACGAGCAGTACTTC
cdr3_aa: CASRTSGLSYEQYF

d_call: NA
clone_size: few
v_call: TRBV21-1
j_call: TRBJ1-3
cdr3_nt: TGTGCCAGCAGCAAAGCCCGGGACAGGGCTAGTATTTGGAGAAACACCATATATTTT
cdr3_aa: CASSKARDRASIWRNTIYF

d_call: NA
clone_size: NA
v_call: TRBV2
j_call: TRBJ2-1
cdr3_nt: TGTGCCAGCAGTGACAGGGGATACTACAATGAGCAGTTCTTC
cdr3_aa: CASSDRGYYNEQFF

d_call: NA
clone_size: NA
v_call: TRBV7-6
j_call: TRBJ2-5
cdr3_nt: TGTGCCAGCAGCGCCAACAGGGCTCCCGGAGAGACCCAGTACTTC
cdr3_aa: CASSANRAPGETQYF

d_call: NA
clone_size: NA
v_call: TRBV27
j_call: TRBJ2-3
cdr3_nt: TGTGCCAGCAGTTTGGCGGGGTCAGATACGCAGTATTTT
cdr3_aa: CASSLAGSDTQYF

d_call: TRBD1
clone_size: NA
v_call: TRBV29-1
j_call: TRBJ2-7
cdr3_nt: TGCAGCGTTGTTGCAGGGGGAGTACGGCACGAGCAGTACTTC
cdr3_aa: CSVVAGGVRHEQYF

d_call: NA
clone_size: NA
v_call: TRBV12-5
j_call: TRBJ2-1
cdr3_nt: TGTGCTAGTGGTCTCAGGACAAAGGGGGACAATGAGCAGTTCTTC
cdr3_aa: CASGLRTKGDNEQFF

d_call: NA
clone_size: NA
v_call: TRBV19
j_call: TRBJ2-2
cdr3_nt: TGTGCCAGTAGGGCCGCGAACACCGGGGAGCTGTTTTTT
cdr3_aa: CASRAANTGELFF

d_call: NA
clone_size: NA
v_call: TRBV13
j_call: TRBJ2-3
cdr3_nt: TGTGCCAGCAGCCTAAGTACCCGGGGTACGCAGTATTTT
cdr3_aa: CASSLSTRGTQYF

d_call: NA
clone_size: NA
v_call: TRBV30
j_call: TRBJ1-1
cdr3_nt: TGTGCCGGACAATCCAGGGGAGTTGGGAACACTGAAGCTTTCTTT
cdr3_aa: CAGQSRGVGNTEAFF

d_call: TRBD1
clone_size: NA
v_call: TRBV9
j_call: TRBJ2-7
cdr3_nt: TGTGCCAGCAGCGCGGGACAGGTTGGCTACGAGCAGTACTTC
cdr3_aa: CASSAGQVGYEQYF

d_call: TRBD1
clone_size: NA
v_call: TRBV25-1
j_call: TRBJ1-2
cdr3_nt: TGTGCCAGCAGTGAGGGACAGGGCCGCTATGGCTACACCTTC
cdr3_aa: CASSEGQGRYGYTF

d_call: TRBD1
clone_size: NA
v_call: TRBV4-1
j_call: TRBJ1-4
cdr3_nt: TGCGCCAGCAGCCAAGAAGTACAGGGGTACTATGAAAAACTGTTTTTT
cdr3_aa: CASSQEVQGYYEKLFF

d_call: NA
clone_size: NA
v_call: TRBV2
j_call: TRBJ2-1
cdr3_nt: TGTGCCAGCAGTGGGGTGGGGGGATCGAATGAGCAGTTCTTC
cdr3_aa: CASSGVGGSNEQFF

d_call: TRBD2
clone_size: NA
v_call: TRBV11-2
j_call: TRBJ2-1
cdr3_nt: TGTGCCAGCAGCCCGACTAGCGGGAGAAATGAGCAGTTCTTC
cdr3_aa: CASSPTSGRNEQFF

d_call: TRBD1
clone_size: NA
v_call: TRBV5-4
j_call: TRBJ1-4
cdr3_nt: TGTGCCAGCAGCTACCAGGGACAGGGGGTTGAAAAACTGTTTTTT
cdr3_aa: CASSYQGQGVEKLFF

d_call: NA
clone_size: NA
v_call: TRBV11-2
j_call: TRBJ1-2
cdr3_nt: TGTGCCAGCAGCTCCGCCGGGGGGGGGTATGGCTACACCTTC
cdr3_aa: CASSSAGGGYGYTF

d_call: NA
clone_size: NA
v_call: TRBV15
j_call: TRBJ1-1
cdr3_nt: TGTGCCACCAGCAGCGGCACAGGGGAAGCTTTCTTT
cdr3_aa: CATSSGTGEAFF

d_call: NA
clone_size: NA
v_call: TRBV6-5
j_call: TRBJ1-1
cdr3_nt: TGTGCCAGCAGTCGACACAGGGAGCGCACTGAAGCTTTCTTT
cdr3_aa: CASSRHRERTEAFF

d_call: NA
clone_size: NA
v_call: TRBV4-1
j_call: TRBJ1-3
cdr3_nt: TGCGCCAGCAGCCAAGGACCCGGGACAAAACCTGGAAACACCATATATTTT
cdr3_aa: CASSQGPGTKPGNTIYF

d_call: NA
clone_size: NA
v_call: TRBV7-9
j_call: TRBJ1-2
cdr3_nt: TGTGCCAGCAGCTACCGCAGGATGGGCGATGGCTACACCTTC
cdr3_aa: CASSYRRMGDGYTF

d_call: NA
clone_size: NA
v_call: TRBV7-2
j_call: TRBJ2-7
cdr3_nt: TGTGCCAGCAGCCCCCCTACAGCGGGTGGGGCCTACGAGCAGTACTTC
cdr3_aa: CASSPPTAGGAYEQYF

d_call: TRBD1
clone_size: NA
v_call: TRBV6-5
j_call: TRBJ2-7
cdr3_nt: TGTGCCAGCAGCTGGGGGACAGGGGGAGGCGAGCAGTACTTC
cdr3_aa: CASSWGTGGGEQYF

d_call: TRBD1
clone_size: few
v_call: TRBV5-1
j_call: TRBJ1-3
cdr3_nt: TGCGCCAGCAGCTTGGGGGACAGGGCCCCTGGAAACACCATATATTTT
cdr3_aa: CASSLGDRAPGNTIYF

d_call: TRBD1
clone_size: few
v_call: TRBV13
j_call: TRBJ2-7
cdr3_nt: TGTGCCAGCTCGCGGACAGGGGCGTACGAGCAGTACTTC
cdr3_aa: CASSRTGAYEQYF

d_call: NA
clone_size: few
v_call: TRBV4-1
j_call: TRBJ1-4
cdr3_nt: TGCGCCAGCAGCCACGCTACAGGGACAACTAATGAAAAACTGTTTTTT
cdr3_aa: CASSHATGTTNEKLFF

d_call: NA
clone_size: once
v_call: TRBV28
j_call: TRBJ2-4
cdr3_nt: TGTGCCAGCAGCCCCGGAAGGGGGGGGTTAAACATTCAGTACTTC
cdr3_aa: CASSPGRGGLNIQYF